The 5 T cell receptor beta chains given below trace back to one sample, sequenced in a study of cytomegalovirus exposure and HLA in healthy donors. 13 Jbeta primers and 60 Vbeta primers were used for the PCR. Assay used: immunoSEQ multiplex PCR; TCRdb lists only in-frame clones, some missing. The sample carries some 130,000 clones, 75% recorded once. The specimen sequenced was PBMCs. The receptors derive from a man aged 25-45 years in good health and CMV-seronegative.

This clone was detected a few times. The chain couples TRBV5-1 to TRBJ1-6; 7 bases map to TRBD1. CDR1 and CDR2 (germline): SGHRS, YFSETQ. V lost 4 bases and J lost 9; bases outside the gene matches: 13. This CDR3 contains 16 residues. For the CDR3, the DNA is TGCGCCAGCAGCGCAACAGGGGAGTTCCTAAGTTCACCCCTCCACTTT. Translating it yields CASSATGEFLSSPLHF.

This clone has just a few counts. Here the CDR3 reads CASSQDQGAVAKNIQYF. For the CDR3, the DNA is TGCGCCAGCAGCCAAGATCAGGGGGCGGTGGCCAAAAACATTCAGTACTTC. The chain recombines TRBV4-1 with TRBJ2-4; 8 bases map to TRBD1. The V and J ends lost 0 bases and 1 base, in that order; junction bases with no gene match: 5. Germline values: CDR1 MGHRA, CDR2 YSYEKL. The CDR3 is made up of 17 amino acids.

The J gene is TRBJ1-5, the V gene TRBV28; the D is unclear. CDR3 size: 15 residues. Germline CDR1 and CDR2: MDHEN and SYDVKM. The V gene lost 7 bases and the J gene lost 4 bases, with 17 bases spanning the gap. CDR3 loop: CASTPASTRNQPQHF. CDR3 DNA: TGTGCCAGCACCCCGGCTTCAACGAGGAATCAGCCCCAGCATTTT.

This clone was counted between two and nine times. The same CDR3 is also encoded by other DNA sequences in this sample. J is TRBJ1-1 and V is TRBV6-1; weak D call: TRBD1 (5 bases). The CDR3 length is 13 residues. Germline V lookup: CDR1 MNHNS, CDR2 SASEGT. V dropped 4 bases and J dropped 0 bases, with 6 bases sitting between them. CDR3 protein: CASSGQMNTEAFF. The CDR3 DNA is TGTGCCAGCAGTGGACAGATGAACACTGAAGCTTTCTTT.

The V call is TRBV2, the J call TRBJ1-6; possibly TRBD1 for D (5 bases). V was pared by 4 bases and J by 6 bases, with 10 bases between. The CDR3 is made up of 14 amino acids. Germline V CDR1 and CDR2: SNHLY, FYNNEI. The CDR3 region is CASSGWGGNSPLHF. The CDR3 nucleotides read TGTGCCAGCAGTGGATGGGGGGGTAATTCACCCCTCCACTTT.